The 13 T cell receptor beta chains reported below all come from one sample, sequenced in a study of cytomegalovirus exposure and HLA in healthy donors. 13 Jbeta primers and 60 Vbeta primers were used for the PCR. Only in-frame clones appear in the TCRdb table, and some are missing; sequencing was by immunoSEQ multiplex PCR. The table includes 110,000 to 150,000 clones, 65% to 80% detected once. Material for sequencing was PBMCs. These receptors were taken from a male donor in good health and CMV-seropositive.

This sequence joins TRBV6-6 and TRBJ1-1; 8 bases are shared with TRBD1. This CDR3 spans 15 amino acids. Trimming at V came to 4 bases and at J to 5 bases, leaving 9 bases not matched to a gene. CDR1 and CDR2 (germline): MNHNY, SVGAGI (reference sequence). The CDR3 DNA is TGTGCCAGCAGTTGGCCTGACAGGGGTTGGACTGAAGCTTTCTTT. Encoded protein: CASSWPDRGWTEAFF.

The chain links TRBV28 to TRBJ2-5; 8 bases line up with TRBD2. CDR1 MDHEN and CDR2 SYDVKM come from the germline V gene. Trimming removed 5 bases from V and 4 bases from J; junction bases left unmatched: 3. The CDR3 sequence is 13 residues long. In DNA, the CDR3 is TGTGCCAGCAGTCCTCGGGGGGGAGAGACCCAGTACTTC. Amino acids: CASSPRGGETQYF.

As concerns this clone: The junction departs from germline at one end; a sequencing error may be responsible. The V gene is TRBV4-3, the J gene TRBJ2-7, with TRBD1 matching 11 bases. Germline-derived CDR1 and CDR2 are LGHNA and YSLEER. There are 15 residues in the CDR3. The CDR3 here is CASNQVGQGVEEQYF. Here the CDR3 DNA reads TGCGCCAGCAACCAAGTGGGACAGGGGGTCGAAGAGCAGTACTTC.

V usage is TRBV5-1 and J usage is TRBJ1-4; 7 nucleotides line up with TRBD1. V lost 0 bases to trimming and J lost 8 bases; unmatched junction nucleotides: 7. CDR1 and CDR2 from the germline V gene are SGHRS and YFSETQ. The CDR3 sequence is 15 residues long. This CDR3 reads CASSLGSPTGEKLFF. Written as DNA, the CDR3 is TGCGCCAGCAGCTTGGGGTCTCCGACAGGGGAAAAACTGTTTTTT.

There are a few counts of this clone. The chain couples TRBV7-9 to TRBJ2-7; 16 nucleotides match TRBD2. This CDR3 is 17 amino acids long. Germline assignment: CDR1 SEHNR and CDR2 FQNEAQ (reference sequence). The J segment lost 3 bases and the V segment lost 4 bases, leaving 6 bases of the junction unmatched. The CDR3 DNA sequence: TGTGCCAGCAGCTCGGGACTAGCGGGAGGGTCGCTCTACGAGCAGTACTTC. It specifies CASSSGLAGGSLYEQYF.

The rearrangement uses TRBV5-1 and TRBJ1-2; D might be TRBD1 (5 bases). The germline V gene encodes CDR1 SGHRS and CDR2 YFSETQ. V was trimmed by 0 bases and J by 7 bases, leaving 16 bases between them. CDR3 length: 15 amino acids. This CDR3 is CASSLESAGGVGYTF. DNA for the CDR3: TGCGCCAGCAGCTTGGAGTCCGCGGGAGGGGTTGGCTACACCTTC.

The rearrangement uses TRBV2 and TRBJ2-6; no clear D. Germline CDR1 and CDR2: SNHLY and FYNNEI. The V gene lost 6 bases and the J gene lost 1 base, with 10 bases spanning the gap. The CDR3 has 15 residues. In DNA, the CDR3 is TGTGCCAGCAGCGCACAGTCGTCTGGGGCCAACGTCCTGACTTTC. It specifies CASSAQSSGANVLTF.

J is TRBJ1-1 and V is TRBV4-1; D remains ambiguous. The germline V gene encodes CDR1 MGHRA and CDR2 YSYEKL. The V end was cut by 5 bases, the J end by 1 base, with 20 bases between. There are 17 residues in the CDR3. CDR3 sequence: CASSVYPPYSQNTEAFF. The CDR3 DNA reads TGCGCCAGCAGCGTATACCCTCCGTATAGTCAGAACACTGAAGCTTTCTTT.

This sequence joins TRBV29-1 and TRBJ2-5, with 7 bases aligning to TRBD1. The CDR3 contains 14 residues. Germline-derived CDR1 and CDR2 are SQVTM and ANQGSEA. V was clipped by 4 bases and J by 2 bases; unmatched bases: 7. The CDR3 spells CSVVPGTAQETQYF. As DNA, the CDR3 is TGCAGCGTTGTACCCGGGACAGCTCAAGAGACCCAGTACTTC.

The table lists this clone with a count of one. This rearrangement joins TRBV4-1 to TRBJ2-7; 8 nucleotides match TRBD1. CDR1 is MGHRA and CDR2 is YSYEKL in the germline V gene. This CDR3 region has 15 residues. V trimming: 6 bases; J trimming: 6 bases; junction bases outside the gene matches: 13. This chain's CDR3 is CASSQPGQGGTEQYF. The CDR3 region has the DNA TGCGCCAGCAGTCAACCCGGACAGGGAGGAACCGAGCAGTACTTC.

Note on this clone: Different DNA sequences within this sample yield the same CDR3. The chain recombines TRBV28 with TRBJ1-2; weak D call: TRBD1 (6 bases). CDR1 is MDHEN, CDR2 SYDVKM, per germline. V was pared by 3 bases and J by 4 bases, with 9 bases between. The CDR3 has 13 residues. This CDR3 reads CASSLGGRYGYTF. DNA for the CDR3: TGTGCCAGCAGTTTGGGGGGGCGCTATGGCTACACCTTC.

The chain employs TRBV6-5 and TRBJ1-5; a possible D gene is TRBD1 (6 bases). The CDR3 has 14 residues. Germline assignment: CDR1 MNHEY and CDR2 SVGAGI. The V end was cut by 2 bases, the J end by 6 bases, with 11 bases between. The CDR3 here is CASSYTGPRQPQHF. The CDR3 nucleotides read TGTGCCAGCAGTTACACAGGGCCGCGTCAGCCCCAGCATTTT.

The chain carries TRBV2 and TRBJ2-7; possibly TRBD2 for D (5 bases). This CDR3 has 15 residues. Germline V gene data show CDR1 as SNHLY and CDR2 as FYNNEI. The ends were cut back, 8 bases at V and 1 base at J, with 18 bases in the middle. Written as DNA, the CDR3 is TGTGCCAGCTGTTGGACTGCGGTGGGGTCCTACGAGCAGTACTTC. Translated, it gives CASCWTAVGSYEQYF.